A selection of T cell receptor delta chains follows, all from one sample in a study of gamma-delta T cells after stem cell transplantation. TCRdb re-analyzed the RT-PCR reads via CATT. This table has around 13,000 delta-chain clones, more than 30% appearing once. The material sequenced was gamma-delta T cells. These receptors were taken from a human donor. It is not recorded whose cells these are; they may come from a transplant donor. The CDR3 runs from the conserved cysteine through the conserved F or W. The D gene is left open where the match is weak. Where a row states a size, it is once, few, many or the class of an expanded clone; other rows omit it.

clone size: few; J gene: TRDJ3; V gene: TRDV2; D gene: TRDD3; CDR3 DNA: TGTGCCTGTGACACCGAGACTGGGGGATACCTCCGCTCCTGGGACACCCGACAGATGTTTTTC; CDR3 protein: CACDTETGGYLRSWDTRQMFF
clone size: .; J gene: TRDJ1; V gene: TRAV29/DV5; D gene: TRDD3; CDR3 DNA: TGTGCAGCAAGCGTGGGGGATACGGTGTACACCGATAAACTCATCTTT; CDR3 protein: CAASVGDTVYTDKLIF
clone size: .; J gene: TRDJ1; V gene: TRDV1; D gene: TRDD3; CDR3 DNA: TGTGCTCTTGGCCCCTTTGTGAGCGCGCCTAAGGCCTACTGGGGGACTAAACTCATCTTT; CDR3 protein: CALGPFVSAPKAYWGTKLIF
clone size: .; J gene: TRDJ3; V gene: TRDV2; D gene: TRDD3; CDR3 DNA: TGTGCCTGTGACACTGTGCCTAGAACGTCTGGGGGATCCTCCTCCTGGGACACCCGACAGATGTTTTTC; CDR3 protein: CACDTVPRTSGGSSSWDTRQMFF
clone size: .; J gene: TRDJ3; V gene: TRDV3; D gene: TRDD3; CDR3 DNA: TGTGCCTTTAGGCTCCCCCCCGTTTCCGTACTGGGGGATACACCGATCTCCTGGGACACCCGACAGATGTTTTTC; CDR3 protein: CAFRLPPVSVLGDTPISWDTRQMFF
clone size: .; J gene: TRDJ1; V gene: TRDV2; D gene: TRDD3; CDR3 DNA: TGTGCCTGTGACGGGCTAGGTTGGGAGGGGATACCCACTTTGACAGCACAACTCATCTTT; CDR3 protein: CACDGLGWEGIPTLTAQLIF
clone size: few; J gene: TRDJ1; V gene: TRDV1; D gene: .; CDR3 DNA: TGTGCTCTTGGGGAATACACCATCCTCCGTTCATTCGTACGAAAGGTCACCGATAAACTCATCTTT; CDR3 protein: CALGEYTILRSFVRKVTDKLIF
clone size: .; J gene: TRDJ1; V gene: TRDV3; D gene: TRDD2; CDR3 DNA: TGTGCCTTTTTCCTACTCGCTTCGACCGATAAACTCATCTTT; CDR3 protein: CAFFLLASTDKLIF
clone size: .; J gene: TRDJ3; V gene: TRDV2; D gene: TRDD3; CDR3 DNA: TGTGCCTGTGACACCGCCCGTACTGGGGGATACTGGGACACCCGACAGATGTTTTTC; CDR3 protein: CACDTARTGGYWDTRQMFF
clone size: .; J gene: TRDJ3; V gene: TRDV2; D gene: TRDD3; CDR3 DNA: TGTGCCTGTGACCGGTTTCTACTGGGGGACCCTAGTGGCACCTGGGACACCCGACAGATGTTTTTC; CDR3 protein: CACDRFLLGDPSGTWDTRQMFF
clone size: .; J gene: TRDJ1; V gene: TRDV1; D gene: TRDD3; CDR3 DNA: TGTGCTCTTGGGGAACTAAGGGGCATACCCGCTTGGGGGACGTGCTCCGATAAACTCATCTTT; CDR3 protein: CALGELRGIPAWGTCSDKLIF
clone size: .; J gene: TRDJ1; V gene: TRDV3; D gene: .; CDR3 DNA: TGTGCCTTGGGCTGGGTTGTCTACACCGATAAACTCATCTTT; CDR3 protein: CALGWVVYTDKLIF
clone size: .; J gene: TRDJ1; V gene: TRDV2; D gene: .; CDR3 DNA: TGTGCCTGTGACACCCGACGGCGCACTATCCCTCTCCCCGATAAACTCATCTTT; CDR3 protein: CACDTRRRTIPLPDKLIF
clone size: .; J gene: TRDJ1; V gene: TRDV1; D gene: .; CDR3 DNA: TGTGCTCTTGGGGAATATCCCGGGGGGCCACTGGCTTGTGGCAGCACCGATAAACTCATCTTT; CDR3 protein: CALGEYPGGPLACGSTDKLIF
clone size: .; J gene: TRDJ1; V gene: TRDV1; D gene: .; CDR3 DNA: TGTGCTCTTGGGGAGAACCGTCCCGGTTGGGCCGGGGACACCGATAAACTCATCTTT; CDR3 protein: CALGENRPGWAGDTDKLIF
clone size: .; J gene: TRDJ1; V gene: TRDV1; D gene: .; CDR3 DNA: TGTGCTCTTGGGGGTTATCCGGTACTGGGCGGCACCGATAAACTCATCTTT; CDR3 protein: CALGGYPVLGGTDKLIF
clone size: .; J gene: TRDJ3; V gene: TRDV2; D gene: .; CDR3 DNA: TGTGCCTGTGACACCGTCGGGTCTAGCTCCTGGGACACCCGACAGATGTTTTTC; CDR3 protein: CACDTVGSSSWDTRQMFF
clone size: few; J gene: TRDJ1; V gene: TRDV2; D gene: .; CDR3 DNA: TGTGCCTGTGACCGTCTAGACAACCAGCAGCAGCGAGACAATAAACTCATCTTT; CDR3 protein: CACDRLDNQQQRDNKLIF
clone size: .; J gene: TRDJ2; V gene: TRDV2; D gene: .; CDR3 DNA: TGTGCCTGTGACACGTTATCTAGGGGGGACCGCGGAGCTTTGACAGCAAAACTCTTCTTT; CDR3 protein: CACDTLSRGDRGALTAKLFF
clone size: .; J gene: TRDJ3; V gene: TRDV2; D gene: .; CDR3 DNA: TGTGCCTGTGACACTAGGGATGCCACATCCTGGGACACCCGAAAGATGTTTTTC; CDR3 protein: CACDTRDATSWDTRKMFF
clone size: .; J gene: TRDJ1; V gene: TRDV1; D gene: TRDD3; CDR3 DNA: TGTGCTCTTGGGTTCTCCTACGCTGGGCTGGGGGATACTGTAGAGGCAAAACTCATCTTT; CDR3 protein: CALGFSYAGLGDTVEAKLIF
clone size: .; J gene: TRDJ4; V gene: TRDV2; D gene: .; CDR3 DNA: TGTGCCTGTGACACCGGATCCAGGGGGGAGACGCCGTTGGCCAAAACCCTGATCTTT; CDR3 protein: CACDTGSRGETPLAKTLIF
clone size: few; J gene: TRDJ1; V gene: TRDV1; D gene: TRDD3; CDR3 DNA: TGTGCTCTTGGGGAGATCTTACCTTACCCCATACTGGGGGATACCCGAAGGGCCTTTGTGAGAGCCGATAAACTCATCTTT; CDR3 protein: CALGEILPYPILGDTRRAFVRADKLIF
clone size: .; J gene: TRDJ1; V gene: TRDV1; D gene: .; CDR3 DNA: TGTGCTCTTGGGGAACCCGGCTGGAGAGGAACCGATTACACCGATAAACTCATCTTT; CDR3 protein: CALGEPGWRGTDYTDKLIF
clone size: few; J gene: TRDJ1; V gene: TRDV1; D gene: TRDD3; CDR3 DNA: TGTGCTCTTGGGGAAGCGTTTTACGACTCCGGGCCCGACTGGGGGAGTACCGATAAACTCATCTTT; CDR3 protein: CALGEAFYDSGPDWGSTDKLIF
clone size: few; J gene: TRDJ1; V gene: TRDV3; D gene: .; CDR3 DNA: TGTGCCTTTCGGGACACCGATAAACTCATCTTT; CDR3 protein: CAFRDTDKLIF
clone size: .; J gene: TRDJ2; V gene: TRDV1; D gene: TRDD3; CDR3 DNA: TGTGCTCTTGGGGAAAGGGTCTTCCTACGCCACGACTGGGGGATAATAGCTTTGACAGCACAACTCTTCTTT; CDR3 protein: CALGERVFLRHDWGIIALTAQLFF
clone size: medium-sized; J gene: TRDJ2; V gene: TRDV1; D gene: .; CDR3 DNA: TGTGCTCTTGGTGAATTGGGGGCAGCACAACTCTTCTTT; CDR3 protein: CALGELGAAQLFF
clone size: .; J gene: TRDJ1; V gene: TRDV1; D gene: TRDD2; CDR3 DNA: TGTGCTCTCCTTACCCCTTCCTACGCGGGTACTCCGTTCAGAAGCCACACCGATAAACTCATCTTT; CDR3 protein: CALLTPSYAGTPFRSHTDKLIF
clone size: .; J gene: TRDJ3; V gene: TRDV2; D gene: TRDD3; CDR3 DNA: TGTGCCTGTGACACGGCGGGGGATACGAGTTCCTGGGACACCCGACAGATGTTTTTC; CDR3 protein: CACDTAGDTSSWDTRQMFF
clone size: .; J gene: TRDJ1; V gene: TRDV1; D gene: TRDD3; CDR3 DNA: TGTGCTCTTGGGGAACTAATCCCGTGGGGGATGACCGATAAACTCATCTTT; CDR3 protein: CALGELIPWGMTDKLIF
clone size: .; J gene: TRDJ1; V gene: TRAV29/DV5; D gene: TRDD2; CDR3 DNA: TGTGCAGCAAGCGCTTCCTACTGGGAGATACGCCAATTCAATAAACTCATCTTT; CDR3 protein: CAASASYWEIRQFNKLIF
clone size: few; J gene: TRDJ1; V gene: TRDV2; D gene: .; CDR3 DNA: TGTGCCTGTGGAGGGACATTTCCTACCGATAAACTCATCTTT; CDR3 protein: CACGGTFPTDKLIF
clone size: few; J gene: TRDJ2; V gene: TRDV2; D gene: TRDD3; CDR3 DNA: TGTGCCTGTGACGCTCGGGGATACACAAAAACCGCACAACTCTTCTTT; CDR3 protein: CACDARGYTKTAQLFF
clone size: .; J gene: TRDJ1; V gene: TRAV29/DV5; D gene: .; CDR3 DNA: TGTGCAGCAAGCGAGAGTTTCTGGCCCGATAAACTCATCTTT; CDR3 protein: CAASESFWPDKLIF
clone size: .; J gene: TRDJ1; V gene: TRDV3; D gene: .; CDR3 DNA: TGTGCCCTCCTAGATGTCTGGGCGAACACCGATAAACTCATCTTT; CDR3 protein: CALLDVWANTDKLIF
clone size: few; J gene: TRDJ1; V gene: TRAV29/DV5; D gene: .; CDR3 DNA: .; CDR3 protein: CSVLLCSKKSPWSTGGLSTDKLIF
clone size: few; J gene: TRDJ1; V gene: TRAV29/DV5; D gene: TRDD3; CDR3 DNA: TGTGCAGCAAGGGGAAAGGGTTACCTTCCTTCCTTGGGGGATAGGACCGATAAACTCATCTTT; CDR3 protein: CAARGKGYLPSLGDRTDKLIF
clone size: few; J gene: TRDJ3; V gene: TRDV2; D gene: TRDD3; CDR3 DNA: TGTGCCTGTGACCCCCCGTGTACTGGGGGATACGCGTGCTCCTGGGACACCCGACAGGTGTTTTTC; CDR3 protein: CACDPPCTGGYACSWDTRQVFF
clone size: .; J gene: TRDJ3; V gene: TRDV2; D gene: .; CDR3 DNA: TGTGCCTGTGACACCCGGGGGTTCAGCTCCTGGGACACCCGACAGATGTTTTTC; CDR3 protein: CACDTRGFSSWDTRQMFF
clone size: .; J gene: TRDJ3; V gene: TRDV2; D gene: TRDD3; CDR3 DNA: TGTGCCTGTGACTCTACTGGGGCCACCTGGGACACCCGACAGATGTTTTTC; CDR3 protein: CACDSTGATWDTRQMFF
clone size: few; J gene: TRDJ1; V gene: TRDV3; D gene: .; CDR3 DNA: TGTGCCTTTATTGAAGGAGCCGATAAACTCATCTTT; CDR3 protein: CAFIEGADKLIF
clone size: .; J gene: TRDJ3; V gene: TRDV2; D gene: .; CDR3 DNA: TGTGCCTGTGACACCGTGCGTTCCAGCTCCTGGGACACCCGACAGATGTTTTTC; CDR3 protein: CACDTVRSSSWDTRQMFF
clone size: .; J gene: TRDJ3; V gene: TRDV2; D gene: TRDD3; CDR3 DNA: TGTGCCTGTGACCTACTGGGGGCTTTAAGCTCCTGGGACACCCGACAGATGTTTTTC; CDR3 protein: CACDLLGALSSWDTRQMFF
clone size: few; J gene: TRDJ1; V gene: TRDV2; D gene: TRDD3; CDR3 DNA: TGTGCCTGTGACACGGGGGGATACGCCGATAAACTCATCTTT; CDR3 protein: CACDTGGYADKLIF
clone size: few; J gene: TRDJ1; V gene: TRDV1; D gene: TRDD3; CDR3 DNA: TGTGCTCTTGGGGAACCAGGTCAACTGGGGGATATTAAGGAGTACACCGATAAACTCATCTTT; CDR3 protein: CALGEPGQLGDIKEYTDKLIF
clone size: few; J gene: TRDJ1; V gene: TRDV1; D gene: TRDD3; CDR3 DNA: TGTGCTCTTGGGAGTACCGGGGGGATACAGAGGTACACCGATAAACTCATCTTT; CDR3 protein: CALGSTGGIQRYTDKLIF
clone size: .; J gene: TRDJ1; V gene: TRDV2; D gene: TRDD3; CDR3 DNA: TGTGCCTGTGACACCCGACGGGGGGATACCCCTCACCCCAAGGAAAAACTCATCTTT; CDR3 protein: CACDTRRGDTPHPKEKLIF
clone size: few; J gene: TRDJ3; V gene: TRDV2; D gene: .; CDR3 DNA: TGTGCCTGTGTTTCGGTACTGCCCAGCTCCTGGGACACCCGACAGATGTTTTTC; CDR3 protein: CACVSVLPSSWDTRQMFF
clone size: .; J gene: TRDJ3; V gene: TRDV2; D gene: TRDD3; CDR3 DNA: TGTGCCTGTGACACCGGGTACTGGGGGATACGCGCCTGGGACACCCGAAAGATGTTTTTC; CDR3 protein: CACDTGYWGIRAWDTRKMFF
clone size: .; J gene: TRDJ2; V gene: TRDV2; D gene: TRDD3; CDR3 DNA: TGTGCCTGTGACACGCTGGGGGATACTCTGACAGCACAACTCTTCTTT; CDR3 protein: CACDTLGDTLTAQLFF
clone size: few; J gene: TRDJ1; V gene: TRDV1; D gene: TRDD3; CDR3 DNA: TGTGCTCTTGGGGTTCTATTCCTACGTTCTACCGACTTACTGGGGGATACCAAACTCATCTTT; CDR3 protein: CALGVLFLRSTDLLGDTKLIF
clone size: few; J gene: TRDJ1; V gene: TRDV3; D gene: TRDD3; CDR3 DNA: TGTGCCTTTAAGTTGGGGACCCCTGGGGGACGGTACACCGATAAACTCATCTTT; CDR3 protein: CAFKLGTPGGRYTDKLIF
clone size: .; J gene: TRDJ1; V gene: TRAV29/DV5; D gene: TRDD3; CDR3 DNA: TGCGCAGCAAGCGCGGCCTGCCTGTCGCTGGGGGCCGAAACCGATAAACTCATCTTT; CDR3 protein: CAASAACLSLGAETDKLIF
clone size: .; J gene: TRDJ3; V gene: TRDV2; D gene: .; CDR3 DNA: TGTGCCTGTGACACCCACCCTTCCGAACTTTTCTCCTGTGACACCCGCCAGATGTTTTTC; CDR3 protein: CACDTHPSELFSCDTRQMFF
clone size: .; J gene: TRDJ1; V gene: TRDV2; D gene: TRDD3; CDR3 DNA: TGTGCCTGTGACACCCCTCACACTGGGGTCCCTTACACCGATAAACTCATCTTT; CDR3 protein: CACDTPHTGVPYTDKLIF